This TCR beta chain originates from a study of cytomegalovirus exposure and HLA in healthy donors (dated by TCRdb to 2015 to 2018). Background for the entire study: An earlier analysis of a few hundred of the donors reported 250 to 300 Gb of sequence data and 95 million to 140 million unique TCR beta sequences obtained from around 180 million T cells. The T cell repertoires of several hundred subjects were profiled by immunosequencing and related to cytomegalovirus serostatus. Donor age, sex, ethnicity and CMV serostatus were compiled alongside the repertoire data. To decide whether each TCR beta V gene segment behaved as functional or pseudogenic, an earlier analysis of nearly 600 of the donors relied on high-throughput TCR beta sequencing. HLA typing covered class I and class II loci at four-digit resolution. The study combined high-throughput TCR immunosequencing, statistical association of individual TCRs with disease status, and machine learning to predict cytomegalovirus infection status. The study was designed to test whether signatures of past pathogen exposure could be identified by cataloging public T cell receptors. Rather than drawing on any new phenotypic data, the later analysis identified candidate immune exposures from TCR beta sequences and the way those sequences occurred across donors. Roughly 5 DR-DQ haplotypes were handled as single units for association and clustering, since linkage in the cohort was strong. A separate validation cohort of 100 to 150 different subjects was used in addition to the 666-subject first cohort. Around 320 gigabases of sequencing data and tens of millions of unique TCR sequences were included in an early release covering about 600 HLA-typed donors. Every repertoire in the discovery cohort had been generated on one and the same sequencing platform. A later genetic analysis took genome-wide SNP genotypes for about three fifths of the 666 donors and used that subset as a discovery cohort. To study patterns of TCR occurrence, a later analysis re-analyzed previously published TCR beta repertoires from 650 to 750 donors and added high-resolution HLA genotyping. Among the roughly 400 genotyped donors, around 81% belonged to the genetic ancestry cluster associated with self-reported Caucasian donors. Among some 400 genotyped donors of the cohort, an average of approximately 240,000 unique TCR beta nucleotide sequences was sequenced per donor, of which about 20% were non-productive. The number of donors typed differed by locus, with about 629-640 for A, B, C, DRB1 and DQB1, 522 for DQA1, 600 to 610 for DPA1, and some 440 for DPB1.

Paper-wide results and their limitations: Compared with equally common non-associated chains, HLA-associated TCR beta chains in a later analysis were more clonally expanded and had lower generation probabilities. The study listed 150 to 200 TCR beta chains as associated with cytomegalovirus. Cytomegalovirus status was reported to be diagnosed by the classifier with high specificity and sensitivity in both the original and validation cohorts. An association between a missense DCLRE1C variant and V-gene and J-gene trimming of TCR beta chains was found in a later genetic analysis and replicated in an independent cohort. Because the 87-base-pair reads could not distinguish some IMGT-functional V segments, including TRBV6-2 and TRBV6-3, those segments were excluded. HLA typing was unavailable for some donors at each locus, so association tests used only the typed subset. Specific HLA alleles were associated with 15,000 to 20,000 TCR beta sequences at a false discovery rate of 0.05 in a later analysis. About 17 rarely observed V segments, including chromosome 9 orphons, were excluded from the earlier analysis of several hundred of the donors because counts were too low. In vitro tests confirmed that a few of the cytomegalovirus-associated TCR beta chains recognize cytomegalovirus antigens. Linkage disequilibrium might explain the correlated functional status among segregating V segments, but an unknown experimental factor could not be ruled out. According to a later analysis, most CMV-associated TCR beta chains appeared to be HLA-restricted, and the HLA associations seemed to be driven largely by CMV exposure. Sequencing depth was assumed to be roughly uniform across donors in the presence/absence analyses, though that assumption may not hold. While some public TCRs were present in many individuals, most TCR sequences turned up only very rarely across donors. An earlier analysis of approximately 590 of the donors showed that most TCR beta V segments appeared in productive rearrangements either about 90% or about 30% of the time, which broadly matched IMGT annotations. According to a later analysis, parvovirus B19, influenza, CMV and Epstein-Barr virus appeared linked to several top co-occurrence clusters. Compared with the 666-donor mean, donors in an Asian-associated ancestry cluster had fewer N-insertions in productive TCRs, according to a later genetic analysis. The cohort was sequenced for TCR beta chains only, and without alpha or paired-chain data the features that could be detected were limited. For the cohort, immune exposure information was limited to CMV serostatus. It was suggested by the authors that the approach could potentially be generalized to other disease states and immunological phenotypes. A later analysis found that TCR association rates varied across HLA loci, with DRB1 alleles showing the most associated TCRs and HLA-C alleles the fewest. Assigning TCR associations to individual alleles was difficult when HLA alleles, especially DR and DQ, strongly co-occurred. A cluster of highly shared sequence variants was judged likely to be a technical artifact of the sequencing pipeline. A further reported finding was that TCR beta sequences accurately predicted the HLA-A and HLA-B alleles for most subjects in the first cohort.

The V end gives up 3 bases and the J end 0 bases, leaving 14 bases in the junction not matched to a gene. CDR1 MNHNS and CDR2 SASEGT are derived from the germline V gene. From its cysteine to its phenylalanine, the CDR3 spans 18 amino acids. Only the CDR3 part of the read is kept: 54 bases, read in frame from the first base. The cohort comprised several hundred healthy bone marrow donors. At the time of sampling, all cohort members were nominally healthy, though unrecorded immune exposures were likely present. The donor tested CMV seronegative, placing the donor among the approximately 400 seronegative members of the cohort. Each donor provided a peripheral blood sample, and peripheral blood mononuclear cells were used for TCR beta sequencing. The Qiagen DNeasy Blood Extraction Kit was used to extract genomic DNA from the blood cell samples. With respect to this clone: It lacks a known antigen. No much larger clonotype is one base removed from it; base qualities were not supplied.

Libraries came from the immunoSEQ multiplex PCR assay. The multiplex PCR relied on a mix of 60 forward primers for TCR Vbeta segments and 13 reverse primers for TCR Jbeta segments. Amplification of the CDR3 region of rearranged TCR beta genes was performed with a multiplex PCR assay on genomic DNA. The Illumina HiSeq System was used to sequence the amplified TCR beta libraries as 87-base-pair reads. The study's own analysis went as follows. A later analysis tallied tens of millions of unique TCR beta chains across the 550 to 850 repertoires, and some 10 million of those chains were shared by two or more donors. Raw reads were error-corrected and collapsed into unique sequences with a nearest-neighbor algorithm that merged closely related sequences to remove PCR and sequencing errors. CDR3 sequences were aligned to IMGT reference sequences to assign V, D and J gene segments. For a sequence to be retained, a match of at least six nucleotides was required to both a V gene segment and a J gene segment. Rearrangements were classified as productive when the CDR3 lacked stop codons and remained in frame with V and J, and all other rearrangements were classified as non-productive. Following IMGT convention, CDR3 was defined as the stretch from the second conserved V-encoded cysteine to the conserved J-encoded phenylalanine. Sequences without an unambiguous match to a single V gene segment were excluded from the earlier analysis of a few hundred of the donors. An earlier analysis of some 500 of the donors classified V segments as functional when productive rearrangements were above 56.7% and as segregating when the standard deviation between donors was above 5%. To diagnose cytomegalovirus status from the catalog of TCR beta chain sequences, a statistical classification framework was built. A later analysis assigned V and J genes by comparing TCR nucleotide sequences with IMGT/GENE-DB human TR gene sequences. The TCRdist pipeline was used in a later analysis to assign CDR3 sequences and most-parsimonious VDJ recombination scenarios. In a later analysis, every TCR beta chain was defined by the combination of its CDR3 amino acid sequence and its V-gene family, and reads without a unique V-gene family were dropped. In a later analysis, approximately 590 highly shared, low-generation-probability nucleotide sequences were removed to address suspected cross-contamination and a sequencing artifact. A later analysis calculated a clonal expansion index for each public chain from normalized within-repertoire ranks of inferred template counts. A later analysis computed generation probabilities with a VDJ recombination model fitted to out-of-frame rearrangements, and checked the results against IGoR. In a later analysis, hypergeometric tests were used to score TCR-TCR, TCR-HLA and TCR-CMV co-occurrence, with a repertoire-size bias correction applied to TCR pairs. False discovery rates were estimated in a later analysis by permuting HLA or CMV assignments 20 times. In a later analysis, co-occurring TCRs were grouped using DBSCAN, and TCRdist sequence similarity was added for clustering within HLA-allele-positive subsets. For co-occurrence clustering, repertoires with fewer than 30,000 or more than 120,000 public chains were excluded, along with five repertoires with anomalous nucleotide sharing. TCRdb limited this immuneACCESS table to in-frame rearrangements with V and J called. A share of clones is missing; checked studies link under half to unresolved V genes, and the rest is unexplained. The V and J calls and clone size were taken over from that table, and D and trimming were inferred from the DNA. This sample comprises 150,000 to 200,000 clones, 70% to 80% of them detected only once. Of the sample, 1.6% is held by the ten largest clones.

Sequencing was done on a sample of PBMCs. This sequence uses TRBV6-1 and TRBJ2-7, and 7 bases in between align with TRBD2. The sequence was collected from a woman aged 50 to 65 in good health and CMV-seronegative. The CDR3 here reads CASSEMIGRRLPSYEQYF. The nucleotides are TGTGCCAGCAGTGAGATGATCGGGAGGCGGCTCCCCTCCTACGAGCAGTACTTC.